What follows are 22 T cell receptor beta chains derived from one specimen sequenced in a study of vaccination effects on CD4 cells after COVID-19. Produced via immunoSEQ multiplex PCR; TCRdb's table is partial and in-frame only. The sample lists approximately 46,000 clones, 74% occurring once. Having been cultured for roughly 9 days, the cells underwent CD4+ T cell isolation. Their cognate antigens are unknown. Sequenced material: CD4+ T cells from PBMCs cultured without peptide, taken before COVID-19 vaccination. These receptors were taken from a human donor who had a prior SARS-CoV-2 infection.

J is TRBJ1-6 and V is TRBV6-5; 8 nucleotides agree with TRBD1. Per the germline V gene, CDR1 is MNHEY and CDR2 is SVGAGI. CDR3 length: 15 amino acids. After removal of 0 bases from V and 8 bases from J, the junction contained 3 bases not matched to a gene. The CDR3 bases are TGTGCCAGCAGTTACTCTCAGGGGGCTTATTCACCCCTCCACTTT. It is translated as CASSYSQGAYSPLHF.

V and J are TRBV5-1 and TRBJ2-2; D remains unclear. The germline gives CDR1 SGHRS, CDR2 YFSETQ. Deletions cut 2 bases from V and 6 bases from J, with 5 bases between. The CDR3 consists of 12 residues. Here the CDR3 DNA reads TGCGCCAGCAGCTTTTTTCCCGGGGAGCTGTTTTTT. The encoded protein is CASSFFPGELFF.

A few counts support this clone. This rearrangement joins TRBV11-3 to TRBJ2-2; unclear D gene. The CDR3 length is 13 residues. CDR1 and CDR2 (germline): SGHNT, YENEEA. V lost 2 bases and J 4 bases, leaving 5 bases between the germline ends. The CDR3 here is CASSLSSTGELFF. DNA for the CDR3: TGTGCCAGCAGCTTATCTTCCACCGGGGAGCTGTTTTTT. The full variable domain, its missing parts supplied by reference TRBV11-3 and TRBJ2-2, is EAGVVQSPRYKIIEKKQPVAFWCNPISGHNTLYWYLQNLGQGPELLIRYENEEAVDDSQLPKDRFSAERLKGVDSTLKIQPAELGDSAVYLCASSLSSTGELFFGEGSRLTVL.

This chain links TRBV5-1 with TRBJ2-3; 9 bases agree with TRBD2. V was clipped by 1 base and J by 3 bases; unmatched bases: 9. CDR3 size: 17 residues. Germline CDR1 is SGHRS and CDR2 is YFSETQ. The DNA of the CDR3 is TGCGCCAGCAGCTTGCGGATTAGCGGGAGAGGGACAGATACGCAGTATTTT. It encodes CASSLRISGRGTDTQYF.

The rearrangement links TRBV4-2 to TRBJ2-1; 7 bases map to TRBD1. This CDR3 region has 13 residues. With V trimmed by 4 bases and J by 7 bases, 4 bases remained unmatched. The V gene's germline CDR1 is LGHNA and CDR2 YNFKEQ. CDR3 DNA: TGTGCCAGCAGCCGACAGGGATATAATGAGCAGTTCTTC. Protein sequence: CASSRQGYNEQFF.

This chain connects TRBV30 to TRBJ2-5; D is unresolved. Germline-derived CDR1 and CDR2 are GTSNPN and SVGIG (reference sequence). V was cut by 3 bases and J by 2 bases, with 7 bases left in between. This CDR3 has 12 residues. CDR3 DNA: TGTGCCTGGAGCCCCTATCAAGAGACCCAGTACTTC. Its protein is CAWSPYQETQYF.

The chain employs TRBV3-1 (or the pseudogene TRBV3-2) and TRBJ1-1, with D tentatively TRBD1 (5 bases). Germline V gives CDR1 LGHDT, CDR2 YNNKEL (reference sequence). V was shortened by 0 bases and J by 6 bases, with 11 bases between the two germline ends. The CDR3 length is 14 residues. CDR3 residues: CASSQDRVFAEAFF. The CDR3 nucleotides read TGTGCCAGCAGCCAAGACAGGGTTTTCGCTGAAGCTTTCTTT.

V gene TRBV16 combines with J gene TRBJ1-4; D gene uncertain. CDR1 KGHSY and CDR2 FQNENV come from the germline V gene. Trimming stripped 1 base from V and 0 bases from J, with 9 bases between. The CDR3 is 16 amino acids. The CDR3 sequence: CASSQWGKTTNEKLFF. The CDR3 DNA follows: TGTGCCAGCAGCCAATGGGGTAAAACAACTAATGAAAAACTGTTTTTT.

The rearrangement uses TRBV5-1 and TRBJ2-7; weak D call: TRBD2 (5 bases). Between the trimmed V and J ends, which lost 0 bases and 0 bases, there was a span of 13 bases. Germline-derived CDR1 and CDR2 are SGHRS and YFSETQ. This CDR3 contains 16 residues. The CDR3 region has the DNA TGCGCCAGCAGCTTGGCCTCGACGGGGAGCTCCTACGAGCAGTACTTC. Encoded protein: CASSLASTGSSYEQYF.

This clone was seen only a few times. The chain couples TRBV4-1 to TRBJ1-4; a weak D match, TRBD1 (6 bases). Germline V lookup: CDR1 MGHRA, CDR2 YSYEKL. There are 18 residues in the CDR3. V was pared by 2 bases and J by 0 bases, with 16 bases between. CDR3 nucleotides: TGCGCCAGCAGCCAAAGGACAGTCCTGAGTGCAACTAATGAAAAACTGTTTTTT. This encodes CASSQRTVLSATNEKLFF.

This clone was recorded a few times. This rearrangement joins TRBV5-6 to TRBJ2-1, with D possibly TRBD2 on 6 matching bases. CDR1 and CDR2 (germline): SGHDT, YYEEEE. The CDR3 runs to 15 residues. Trimming stripped 2 bases from V and 2 bases from J, with 11 bases between. The CDR3 loop is CASSFAGSAYNEQFF. CDR3 bases: TGTGCCAGCAGCTTTGCGGGATCAGCCTACAATGAGCAGTTCTTC.

The sample holds one count of this clone. The rearrangement joins TRBV30 to TRBJ2-5; D might be TRBD1 (5 bases). V was clipped by 4 bases and J by 1 base, with 13 bases between them. Germline CDR1 and CDR2: GTSNPN and SVGIG (reference sequence). CDR3 length equals 14 residues. CDR3 in DNA: TGTGCCTGGAACGCCTGGGGCGGCCAAGAGACCCAGTACTTC. Its protein product is CAWNAWGGQETQYF.

This clone has only a few counts. Written as DNA, the CDR3 is TGTGCCACCAGGCCGACATCCACGAACACAGATACGCAGTATTTT. The encoded protein is CATRPTSTNTDTQYF. The V gene is TRBV24-1, the J gene TRBJ2-3; no clear D gene. Trimming cost V 7 bases and J 2 bases, with 15 bases left between them. This CDR3 region has 15 residues. From germline, CDR1 is KGHDR and CDR2 SFDVKD.

The J gene is TRBJ2-5, the V gene TRBV19; D is tentatively TRBD1 or TRBD2 (5 bases each). This CDR3 comprises 13 residues. Germline values: CDR1 LNHDA, CDR2 SQIVND (reference sequence). V was trimmed by 5 bases and J by 4 bases, leaving 11 bases between them. The CDR3 DNA follows: TGTGCCAGTAGTTTGAGGGGCACAGAGACCCAGTACTTC. Its protein is CASSLRGTETQYF.

This clone was seen more than once but under ten times. The gene calls are TRBV11-2 and TRBJ1-1; TRBD1 is a possible D gene (5 bases). The CDR3 covers 16 residues. Germline V lookup: CDR1 SGHAT, CDR2 FQNNGV. V lost 4 bases to trimming and J lost 1 base, with 16 bases between them. This chain's CDR3 is CASSWSGAARNTEAFF. The DNA of the CDR3 is TGTGCCAGCAGCTGGAGCGGGGCAGCGAGGAACACTGAAGCTTTCTTT. Full variable domain (outside the CDR3, taken from reference TRBV11-2 and TRBJ1-1): EAGVAQSPRYKIIEKRQSVAFWCNPISGHATLYWYQQILGQGPKLLIQFQNNGVVDDSQLPKDRFSAERLKGVDSTLKIQPAKLEDSAVYLCASSWSGAARNTEAFFGQGTRLTVV.

With regard to this clone: At one end, the junction sequence differs from germline, possibly due to a read error. The chain is built from TRBV15 and TRBJ1-4, with D unresolved. CDR1 and CDR2 from the germline V gene are LNHNV and YYDKDF (reference sequence). This CDR3 comprises 13 residues. The DNA for the CDR3 is TGTGCCACCAGCAGAGATACAAGGAGCACCTATCATTTT. This encodes CATSRDTRSTYHF.

The chain uses TRBV3-1 (or the pseudogene TRBV3-2) and TRBJ1-1; D remains ambiguous. This CDR3 region has 13 residues. Germline-derived CDR1 and CDR2 are LGHDT and YNNKEL (reference sequence). Trimming took 6 bases from V and 6 from J, leaving 14 bases between them. The chain's CDR3 is CASSVQDGAEAFF. CDR3 coding DNA: TGTGCCAGCAGTGTCCAAGACGGGGCTGAAGCTTTCTTT.

The chain has TRBV24-1 and TRBJ2-5; D gene ambiguous. Trimming removed 4 bases from V and 5 bases from J, with 19 bases in between. Germline CDR1 is KGHDR and CDR2 is SFDVKD. The length of the CDR3 is 16 residues. The CDR3 loop reads CATSDPGPSEAETQYF. CDR3 coding DNA: TGTGCCACCAGTGACCCGGGCCCCAGCGAGGCGGAGACCCAGTACTTC.

The chain recombines TRBV7-2 with TRBJ2-3; no clear D gene. This CDR3 spans 13 amino acids. Trimming took 2 bases from V and 6 from J, leaving 9 bases between them. Germline CDR1 and CDR2: SGHTA and FQGNSA. The CDR3 reads CASSLMSGDTQYF. As DNA, the CDR3 is TGTGCCAGCAGCTTAATGTCAGGTGATACGCAGTATTTT.

This chain joins TRBV5-6 and TRBJ2-7; TRBD1 is a possible D gene (6 bases). This CDR3 comprises 14 residues. The germline CDR1 and CDR2 sequences are SGHDT and YYEEEE. Between the trimmed V and J ends, which lost 0 bases and 3 bases, there was a span of 10 bases. CDR3 DNA sequence: TGTGCCAGCAGCTTGGTAGACAGGAGCTACGAGCAGTACTTC. It yields the protein CASSLVDRSYEQYF.

The V and J genes are TRBV7-2 and TRBJ2-7; perhaps TRBD1 as D (7 bases). Trimming cost V 1 base and J 5 bases, with 15 bases left between them. CDR3 length: 15 amino acids. The germline gives CDR1 SGHTA, CDR2 FQGNSA. The CDR3 DNA sequence: TGTGCCAGCAGCTTAGTGTGGAGCAGGGGGGACGAGCAGTACTTC. Translating gives CASSLVWSRGDEQYF.

DNA for the CDR3: TGTGCCAGCAGCTTGCGGGCCAGCGGGGGGACCGGGGAGCTGTTTTTT. Protein sequence: CASSLRASGGTGELFF. V is TRBV11-2 and J is TRBJ2-2, with TRBD2 identical over 9 bases. This CDR3 is 16 amino acids long. V was pared by 3 bases and J by 5 bases, with 7 bases of the junction left unmatched. CDR1 SGHAT and CDR2 FQNNGV come from the germline V gene. The full variable domain, in which reference TRBV11-2 and TRBJ2-2 provide the parts outside the CDR3, is EAGVAQSPRYKIIEKRQSVAFWCNPISGHATLYWYQQILGQGPKLLIQFQNNGVVDDSQLPKDRFSAERLKGVDSTLKIQPAKLEDSAVYLCASSLRASGGTGELFFGEGSRLTVL.